This T cell receptor beta chain was documented in a study of blood T cell repertoires in COVID-19. Profiling relied on immunoSEQ multiplex PCR, and the TCRdb table lists in-frame clones only, not all of them. The table has about 97,000 clones, about 91% seen once. Trimming at V came to 2 bases and at J to 4 bases, leaving 6 bases not matched to a gene. Germline V gene data show CDR1 as MNHNY and CDR2 as SVGAGI (reference sequence). The CDR3 length is 15 residues. Sequenced: peripheral blood. The rearrangement joins TRBV6-6 to TRBJ1-1, with 8 bases lining up with TRBD1. The receptor comes from a man aged 45-60 years with acute or convalescent COVID-19. The CDR3 is CASSYGQGRSTEAFF. The CDR3 DNA is TGTGCCAGCAGTTACGGACAGGGCCGCTCCACTGAAGCTTTCTTT.